This is a list of T cell receptor beta chains from one sample in a study of response to subunit inactivated influenza vaccine. One entry per CDR3 protein, called by TCRdb with MiXCR from the RT-PCR reads. The sample lists hundreds of thousands of distinct CDR3 sequences; around 14% were seen once. The starting material was PBMCs from blood, obtained approximately 12 days after vaccination. These receptors all stem from a man aged 50-60 years who received an inactivated influenza vaccine. CDR3s include the opening cysteine and the closing phenylalanine or tryptophan.

v_call: TRBV12-3/TRBV12-4; j_call: TRBJ2-1; cdr3_aa: CASKPGRPTGEQFF
v_call: TRBV7-2; j_call: TRBJ2-4; cdr3_aa: CASSLSGGFVKNIQYF
v_call: TRBV20-1; j_call: TRBJ2-7; cdr3_aa: CSALPGTHTYEQYF
v_call: TRBV5-5; j_call: TRBJ2-2; cdr3_aa: CASSFRSDRMALAGELFF
v_call: TRBV30; j_call: TRBJ1-4; cdr3_aa: CAWSFRYEKLFF
v_call: TRBV5-4; j_call: TRBJ2-5; cdr3_aa: CASSSAGGLSETQYF
v_call: TRBV12-3/TRBV12-4; j_call: TRBJ2-3; cdr3_aa: CASSPSATTDTQYF
v_call: TRBV5-1; j_call: TRBJ2-5; cdr3_aa: CASSLGTGPAETQYF
v_call: TRBV6-6; j_call: TRBJ1-1; cdr3_aa: CASIRNNEAFF
v_call: TRBV7-9; j_call: TRBJ2-3; cdr3_aa: CASSSTTGGTDTQYF
v_call: TRBV20-1; j_call: TRBJ2-3; cdr3_aa: CSAIYNLRTDTQYF
v_call: TRBV3-1; j_call: TRBJ2-7; cdr3_aa: CASSQDSISVQYF
v_call: TRBV5-1; j_call: TRBJ2-7; cdr3_aa: CASSLGAGQVEQYF
v_call: TRBV20-1; j_call: TRBJ2-7; cdr3_aa: CSAEPTGDPYEQYF
v_call: TRBV7-2; j_call: TRBJ2-7; cdr3_aa: CASSFKREGSEQYF
v_call: TRBV7-2; j_call: TRBJ2-7; cdr3_aa: CASSLEGFFYEQYF
v_call: TRBV4-3; j_call: TRBJ2-5; cdr3_aa: CASSQKQGYQETQYF
v_call: TRBV4-1; j_call: TRBJ2-5; cdr3_aa: CASSQSDRLSGTQYF
v_call: TRBV20-1; j_call: TRBJ2-7; cdr3_aa: CSCSTGPYEQYF
v_call: TRBV6-2/TRBV6-3; j_call: TRBJ1-5; cdr3_aa: CASAPGQPNQPHHF
v_call: TRBV3-1; j_call: TRBJ2-1; cdr3_aa: CASSQASVYNEQFF
v_call: TRBV20-1; j_call: TRBJ2-3; cdr3_aa: CSAKGTDNPRGDTQYF
v_call: TRBV5-1; j_call: TRBJ1-4; cdr3_aa: CASSRDSTNEKLFF
v_call: TRBV20-1; j_call: TRBJ2-7; cdr3_aa: CSARLAGVTYEQYF
v_call: TRBV7-2; j_call: TRBJ2-7; cdr3_aa: CASSLGGLAGPYEQYF
v_call: TRBV4-1; j_call: TRBJ1-1; cdr3_aa: CASSQVGGHRNTEAFF
v_call: TRBV6-6; j_call: TRBJ1-5; cdr3_aa: CASNQGAVQPQHF
v_call: TRBV7-9; j_call: TRBJ2-7; cdr3_aa: CASSQGLAGFEQYF
v_call: TRBV15; j_call: TRBJ2-1; cdr3_aa: CATSRDFSGRLSDNEQFF
v_call: TRBV3-1; j_call: TRBJ1-1; cdr3_aa: CASSQEPRMNTEAFF
v_call: TRBV7-6; j_call: TRBJ1-5; cdr3_aa: CASSEVGQNSNQPQHF